What follows are 20 T cell receptor beta chains derived from one specimen sequenced in a study of cytomegalovirus exposure and HLA in healthy donors (dated 2017 in TCRdb). The library was built by means of the immunoSEQ multiplex PCR assay. For the multiplex PCR, a mixture combining 60 forward primers for TCR Vbeta segments and 13 reverse primers for TCR Jbeta segments was used. TCRdb provides this immuneACCESS table in a form limited to in-frame rearrangements. Some clones are lacking; in checked studies, under half of them reflect an unresolved V gene, and why the rest are absent is not known. The sample table holds about 100,000 clones, of which 65% to 85% were seen once. Jointly, the top ten make up over 5% of the sample. The sample consisted of PBMCs. The receptors shown here come from a man aged 35 to 55 in good health and CMV-seropositive.

In this sample, this clone turned up a few times. The chain uses TRBV11-3 and TRBJ1-6, with a weak D call TRBD1 (6 bases). This CDR3 has 13 amino acids. CDR1 and CDR2 (germline): SGHNT, YENEEA. V shed 5 bases and J shed 7 bases, with 9 bases lying between them. CDR3 nucleotide sequence: TGTGCCAGCAGCGACGACAGGAATTCACCCCTCCACTTT. Amino acid sequence: CASSDDRNSPLHF.

The chain uses TRBV6-5 and TRBJ1-2; D not resolved. The CDR3 is 16 residues long. Germline V gene sequence: CDR1 MNHEY, CDR2 SVGAGI. Deletions cut 0 bases from V and 1 base from J, with 12 bases between. Written as DNA, the CDR3 is TGTGCCAGCAGTTACTCTTATAGATCGCTTAACTATGGCTACACCTTC. It codes for CASSYSYRSLNYGYTF.

This clone was detected only once. The chain has TRBV18 and TRBJ1-4, with D perhaps matching TRBD1 (6 bases). V lost 3 bases to trimming and J lost 10 bases, with 18 bases between them. Germline-derived CDR1 and CDR2 are KGHSH and LQKENI. The CDR3 consists of 15 residues. CDR3 residues: CASSPRGSPLGKLFF. CDR3 sequence (DNA): TGTGCCAGCTCACCCAGGGGATCGCCGCTCGGAAAACTGTTTTTT.

This clone was found a few times. This CDR3 reads CASSPGQAHLYGYTF. CDR3 bases: TGTGCCAGCAGTCCGGGACAGGCCCACCTCTATGGCTACACCTTC. V and J are TRBV6-6 and TRBJ1-2; 8 positions agree with TRBD1. The CDR3 covers 15 residues. Per germline, CDR1 MNHNY and CDR2 SVGAGI (reference sequence). Trimming cost V 5 bases and J 4 bases; bases outside gene matches: 9.

The J gene is TRBJ1-2, the V gene TRBV10-3, with 7 bases aligning to TRBD1. V lost 10 bases and J lost 4; bases outside the gene matches: 6. This CDR3 region has 12 residues. Looked up from germline, CDR1 is ENHRY and CDR2 is SYGVKD. The CDR3 DNA sequence: TGTGCCACCTCCCGGGACAGCTATGGCTACACCTTC. It specifies CATSRDSYGYTF.

CDR3 DNA: TGTGCCAGCCGAGCGGGAGGGGGACTAGCGGGAGGATACAACGAGTACTTC. Its protein product is CASRAGGGLAGGYNEYF. The chain employs TRBV28 and TRBJ2-7; 15 nucleotides match TRBD2. V dropped 8 bases and J dropped 11; count of bases not matched to a gene: 19. Germline V gene lookup returns CDR1 MDHEN and CDR2 SYDVKM. The CDR3 covers 17 residues.

The CDR3 region is CASSSQYLTGELFF. The CDR3 coding sequence is TGTGCCAGCAGTTCACAGTACCTCACCGGGGAGCTGTTTTTT. The chain is built from TRBV6-1 and TRBJ2-2, with D unclear. The CDR3 runs to 14 residues. Per germline, CDR1 MNHNS and CDR2 SASEGT. Trimming pared 5 bases from V and 4 bases from J, leaving 11 bases between.

V and J are TRBV30 and TRBJ2-3; TRBD2 matches 9 bases. Trimming at V came to 3 bases and at J to 0 bases, leaving 1 base not matched to a gene. CDR3 length: 14 amino acids. Per germline, CDR1 GTSNPN and CDR2 SVGIG (reference sequence). The CDR3 nucleotides read TGTGCCTGGAGAGCGGGGGGAAGCACAGATACGCAGTATTTT. Translating it yields CAWRAGGSTDTQYF.

This clone came up once. The chain has TRBV5-4 and TRBJ2-3; 12 nucleotides match TRBD2. The CDR3 is 16 residues long. With 2 bases clipped from V and 6 bases from J, the junction kept 7 bases outside the gene matches. CDR1 is SGHNT and CDR2 is YYREEE in the germline V gene (reference sequence). The CDR3 coding sequence is TGTGCCAGCAGCTTCTGGCTAGCGGGAGGGGCTGATACGCAGTATTTT. It translates to CASSFWLAGGADTQYF.

The chain employs TRBV19 and TRBJ2-7, with D uncertain. The length of the CDR3 is 16 residues. Germline V gives CDR1 LNHDA, CDR2 SQIVND (reference sequence). The V end was cut by 3 bases, the J end by 3 bases, with 18 bases between. As DNA, the CDR3 is TGTGCCAGTAGTATGGTCGGAGATCTTCTGAGCTACGAGCAGTACTTC. This codes for CASSMVGDLLSYEQYF.

This chain uses TRBV6-1 with TRBJ1-2; no clear D. CDR1 is MNHNS, CDR2 SASEGT, per germline. This CDR3 has 15 amino acids. V lost 7 bases and J lost 3, with 18 bases in between. The CDR3 here is CASTQILVLDYGYTF. The CDR3 DNA reads as TGTGCCAGCACTCAGATCCTTGTACTAGACTATGGCTACACCTTC.

J is TRBJ1-5 and V is TRBV2; 10 bases are a match to TRBD1. CDR1 is SNHLY and CDR2 is FYNNEI in the germline V gene. V shed 4 bases, J shed 2 bases, and the junction held 5 bases outside the gene matches. The CDR3 contains 16 residues. Here the CDR3 DNA reads TGTGCCAGCAGTGGTCGGGACAGGGGCGGCAATCAGCCCCAGCATTTT. Protein sequence: CASSGRDRGGNQPQHF.

V and J are TRBV19 and TRBJ1-2; 7 positions match TRBD1. The germline CDR1 and CDR2 sequences are LNHDA and SQIVND (reference sequence). CDR3 size: 14 residues. The trim removed 3 bases at V and 4 bases at J, leaving 5 bases unmatched. The CDR3 DNA reads as TGTGCCAGTAGTATTGGGGGACAGCGCTATGGCTACACCTTC. Translating it yields CASSIGGQRYGYTF.

DNA of the CDR3: TGTGCCAGCAATTCACATAGCGGGGCTCAAGAGACCCAGTACTTC. Translated: CASNSHSGAQETQYF. The chain joins TRBV6-1 to TRBJ2-5; the match to TRBD2 covers 8 bases. The CDR3 has 15 residues. Germline V CDR1 and CDR2: MNHNS, SASEGT. V was clipped by 7 bases and J by 2 bases; unmatched bases: 9.

CDR3 bases: TGCGCCAGCAGCTCAATAGCGGGAGAGGACAATGAGCAGTTCTTC. It is translated as CASSSIAGEDNEQFF. The chain joins TRBV4-1 to TRBJ2-1; 9 bases are shared with TRBD2. J gave up 5 bases and V 5 bases, and 7 bases lay outside the gene matches. This CDR3 is built from 15 residues. The germline V gene has CDR1 MGHRA and CDR2 YSYEKL.

This chain joins TRBV4-1 and TRBJ2-1; the D gene is possibly TRBD1 (6 bases). The CDR3 is 15 residues long. Germline CDR1 is MGHRA and CDR2 is YSYEKL. V lost 0 bases and J 5 bases, leaving 11 bases between the germline ends. The CDR3 bases are TGCGCCAGCAGCCAAGATGGGGGCAGCAACAATGAGCAGTTCTTC. It is translated as CASSQDGGSNNEQFF.

This clone was observed a few times. The chain has TRBV10-3 and TRBJ1-3, with D hard to call. V lost 0 bases, J lost 4 bases, and 10 bases lay in between. The CDR3 sequence is 15 residues long. Per germline, CDR1 ENHRY and CDR2 SYGVKD. The CDR3 nucleotides are TGTGCCATCAGTGAGTCAGGGAGAGGCGGAAACACCATATATTTT. It specifies CAISESGRGGNTIYF.

J is TRBJ2-7 and V is TRBV4-1; D might be TRBD2 (5 bases). The CDR3 extends over 17 amino acids. Trimming left V 1 base short and J 0 bases short, with 16 bases between. Germline loops: CDR1 MGHRA, CDR2 YSYEKL. CDR3 coding DNA: TGCGCCAGCAGCCAAGTTATATTCCAGCGGAACTCCTACGAGCAGTACTTC. Amino acid sequence: CASSQVIFQRNSYEQYF.

The rearrangement joins TRBV15 to TRBJ2-5; TRBD1 matches at 7 bases. Germline V CDR1 and CDR2: LNHNV, YYDKDF (reference sequence). There are 14 residues in the CDR3. The V gene end was trimmed by 0 bases and the J gene end by 6 bases; junction bases not matched to a gene: 4. CDR3: CATSRDKGAQTQYF. Here the CDR3 DNA reads TGTGCCACCAGCAGAGATAAGGGGGCACAGACCCAGTACTTC.

The chain joins TRBV19 to TRBJ1-4; D gene ambiguous. V lost 4 bases, J lost 0 bases, and 6 bases lay in between. Germline CDR1 is LNHDA and CDR2 is SQIVND (reference sequence). The length of the CDR3 is 14 residues. CDR3: CASSTRTTNEKLFF. The CDR3, as DNA: TGTGCCAGTAGTACCAGAACAACTAATGAAAAACTGTTTTTT.